Listed here are 9 T cell receptor beta chains from one sample, sequenced in a study of human versus mouse CDR3 diversity and MHC coevolution. Clones were read by immunoSEQ multiplex PCR, and TCRdb kept only the in-frame ones, dropping some. The sample records about 81,000 clones, just over 90% being singletons. Sequences were obtained from naive CD4+ T cells from blood. Subset reported: CD45RO-negative CD62L-positive naive CD4 T cells. Source of these receptors: a person aged 25 to 75 in good health.

This rearrangement joins TRBV6-5 to TRBJ1-1, with 7 positions matching TRBD1. The CDR3 is 14 residues long. V gave up 5 bases and J gave up 6 bases; unmatched junction bases: 9. Germline-derived CDR1 and CDR2 are MNHEY and SVGAGI. CDR3 loop: CASSADRVLSEAFF. The CDR3 nucleotides read TGTGCCAGCAGTGCAGACAGGGTATTATCTGAAGCTTTCTTT.

This chain uses TRBV5-6 with TRBJ2-3; 10 positions agree with TRBD1. The CDR3 is made up of 16 amino acids. Germline V lookup: CDR1 SGHDT, CDR2 YYEEEE. The V segment lost 3 bases and the J segment 4 bases; nucleotides outside the gene matches: 8. CDR3 sequence: CASSSRDRGFSDTQYF. The CDR3 nucleotides read TGTGCCAGCAGCTCCCGGGACAGGGGTTTTTCAGATACGCAGTATTTT. The full variable domain, rest sourced from reference TRBV5-6 and TRBJ2-3, is DAGVTQSPTHLIKTRGQQVTLRCSPKSGHDTVSWYQQALGQGPQFIFQYYEEEERQRGNFPDRFSGHQFPNYSSELNVNALLLGDSALYLCASSSRDRGFSDTQYFGPGTRLTVL.

The chain couples TRBV6-6 to TRBJ1-5, with TRBD1 matching 7 bases. V lost 5 bases and J lost 2; bases outside the gene matches: 3. The germline V gene encodes CDR1 MNHNY and CDR2 SVGAGI (reference sequence). CDR3 length: 14 residues. CDR3 bases: TGTGCCAGCAGTGGACAGGTTGGCAATCAGCCCCAGCATTTT. As protein: CASSGQVGNQPQHF.

This clone has a handful of counts. The rearrangement uses TRBV19 and TRBJ2-7; TRBD1 agrees at 10 bases. V lost 3 bases and J lost 6; bases outside the gene matches: 5. The germline gives CDR1 LNHDA, CDR2 SQIVND (reference sequence). The CDR3 runs 14 residues. CDR3 protein: CASSMSTGGFEQYF. As DNA, the CDR3 is TGTGCCAGTAGTATGTCGACAGGGGGCTTCGAGCAGTACTTC.

The rearrangement joins TRBV6-6 to TRBJ2-3, with D maybe TRBD1 (6 bases). Trimming took 5 bases from V and 1 from J, leaving 16 bases between them. The CDR3 consists of 16 residues. Germline-derived CDR1 and CDR2 are MNHNY and SVGAGI (reference sequence). The CDR3 bases are TGTGCCAGCAGTCCCAGGGGAAAGGGAGGCACAGATACGCAGTATTTT. The encoded protein is CASSPRGKGGTDTQYF.

The chain has TRBV7-2 and TRBJ2-5; no clear D gene. The V and J ends lost 1 base and 5 bases respectively, with 5 bases between them. This CDR3 is 12 amino acids long. Germline V gives CDR1 SGHTA, CDR2 FQGNSA. CDR3 DNA sequence: TGTGCCAGCAGCTTAGTCCAGGAGACCCAGTACTTC. Amino acids: CASSLVQETQYF. The full variable domain, its missing parts supplied by reference TRBV7-2 and TRBJ2-5, is GAGVSQSPSNKVTEKGKDVELRCDPISGHTALYWYRQSLGQGLEFLIYFQGNSAPDKSGLPSDRFSAERTGGSVSTLTIQRTQQEDSAVYLCASSLVQETQYFGPGTRLLVL.

This clone was counted once. The V and J genes are TRBV19 and TRBJ1-2; maybe TRBD1 (6 bases). The CDR3 is 11 residues long. Germline V gene lookup returns CDR1 LNHDA and CDR2 SQIVND (reference sequence). The CDR3 reads CVTRQDYGYTF. The CDR3 coding sequence is TGTGTCACCCGACAGGATTATGGCTACACCTTC. Supplemented by reference TRBV19 and TRBJ1-2, the full variable domain reads DGGITQSPKYLFRKEGQNVTLSCEQNLNHDAMYWYRQDPGQGLRLIYYSQIVNDFQKGDIAEGYSVSREKKESFPLTVTSAQKNPTAFYLCVTRQDYGYTFGSGTRLTVV.

This clone occurred once. The chain has TRBV18 and TRBJ2-7; 7 bases line up with TRBD1. The V gene's germline CDR1 is KGHSH and CDR2 LQKENI. The junction had 4 bases not matched to a gene; V was cut back by 5 bases and J by 0 bases. The CDR3 is made up of 14 amino acids. The CDR3 is CASSGQEASYEQYF. CDR3 DNA sequence: TGTGCCAGCTCAGGACAGGAGGCCTCCTACGAGCAGTACTTC.

The chain links TRBV5-1 to TRBJ2-3; 8 bases align to TRBD2. This CDR3 has 16 amino acids. The germline V gene has CDR1 SGHRS and CDR2 YFSETQ. J lost 2 bases, V lost 0 bases, and 5 bases had no gene match. Here the CDR3 reads CASSLALAGITDTQYF. The CDR3 nucleotides are TGCGCCAGCAGCTTGGCCCTAGCGGGTATCACAGATACGCAGTATTTT.